The 18 T cell receptor beta chains reported below all come from one sample, sequenced in a study of response to subunit inactivated influenza vaccine. Using its own MiXCR run on the RT-PCR reads, TCRdb lists one record per CDR3 protein. In the table there are 500,000 to 750,000 distinct CDR3 sequences, 14% of which are singletons. Sequencing was performed on PBMCs from blood, taken 12 days after vaccination. The receptors shown here come from a man in his fifties who received an inactivated influenza vaccine.

In its sample, this clonotype was seen many times. The chain employs TRBV2 and TRBJ2-7, with TRBD2 matching 10 bases. Germline-derived CDR1 and CDR2 are SNHLY and FYNNEI. This CDR3 comprises 17 residues. The J segment lost 6 bases and the V segment lost 7 bases, leaving 18 bases of the junction unmatched. CDR3 nucleotides: TGTGCCAGCATCCCTTTGTGGGGTTTAGCGGGAGGATCCGAGCAGTACTTC. It encodes CASIPLWGLAGGSEQYF. Based on the CDR3 plus reference TRBV2 and TRBJ2-7, the full variable domain is EPEVTQTPSHQVTQMGQEVILRCVPISNHLYFYWYRQILGQKVEFLVSFYNNEISEKSEIFDDQFSVERPDGSNFTLKIRSTKLEDSAMYFCASIPLWGLAGGSEQYFGPGTRLTVT.

This clonotype was counted a few times. The chain combines TRBV11-1 with TRBJ2-7, with TRBD1 identical over 11 bases. The length of the CDR3 is 18 residues. Germline lookup yields CDR1 SGHAT and CDR2 FQDESV (reference sequence). Trimming removed 4 bases from V and 1 base from J; junction bases left unmatched: 12. DNA of the CDR3: TGTGCCAGCAGCTCAAATGGACAGGGGGCCTTCATTTCCTACGAGCAGTACTTC. This translates into CASSSNGQGAFISYEQYF.

The gene calls are TRBV4-3 and TRBJ2-5; D remains unclear. CDR3 length: 14 residues. The ends were cut back, 3 bases at V and 0 bases at J, with 8 bases in the middle. Germline CDR1 and CDR2: LGHNA and YSLEER. CDR3: CASSQLLYQETQYF. CDR3 coding DNA: TGCGCCAGCAGCCAGCTACTGTACCAAGAGACCCAGTACTTC.

This chain joins TRBV15 and TRBJ2-7, with D unclear. V dropped 8 bases and J dropped 6 bases, with 20 bases sitting between them. This CDR3 region has 14 residues. Germline values: CDR1 LNHNV, CDR2 YYDKDF (reference sequence). CDR3 nucleotide sequence: TGTGCCACCGCACCCCAAGGGAAGACCGGCGAGCAGTACTTC. As protein: CATAPQGKTGEQYF. The complete variable domain, with remaining parts taken from reference TRBV15 and TRBJ2-7, reads DAMVIQNPRYQVTQFGKPVTLSCSQTLNHNVMYWYQQKSSQAPKLLFHYYDKDFNNEADTPDNFQSRRPNTSFCFLDIRSPGLGDTAMYLCATAPQGKTGEQYFGPGTRLTVT.

This clonotype was picked up a small number of times. The rearrangement links TRBV5-1 to TRBJ2-7, with TRBD2 matching 7 bases. The CDR3 runs 14 residues. The germline V gene encodes CDR1 SGHRS and CDR2 YFSETQ. Trimming took 4 bases from V and 4 from J; bases not matched to a gene: 8. The DNA for the CDR3 is TGCGCCAGCAGCCGGGACTACAGTACATACGAGCAGTACTTC. Translated, it gives CASSRDYSTYEQYF.

As for this clonotype: At one of its ends the junction is not consistent with the germline gene, which may arise from a read error. This chain connects TRBV7-7 to TRBJ2-3; either TRBD1 or TRBD2 may supply D (6 bases each). Germline V gives CDR1 SSHAT, CDR2 FNYEAQ (reference sequence). CDR3 length equals 15 residues. As DNA, the CDR3 is TGTGCTAGCAGCTTAGGAGGGGGGTTCACAGATACGCAGTATTTT. Translated: CASSLGGGFTDTQYF.

This clonotype has a handful of counts. The V call is TRBV20-1, the J call TRBJ2-3, with 9 positions matching TRBD2. With V trimmed by 1 base and J by 3 bases, 5 bases remained unmatched. This CDR3 is built from 15 residues. Germline loops: CDR1 DFQATT, CDR2 SNEGSKA (reference sequence). The CDR3 sequence: CSARGSSGRTDTQYF. CDR3 nucleotide sequence: TGCAGTGCTAGAGGCTCGAGCGGGAGGACAGATACGCAGTATTTT.

This clonotype was seen many times. This chain connects TRBV6-5 to TRBJ1-1; D is undetermined. The germline V gene has CDR1 MNHEY and CDR2 SVGAGI. V was pared by 2 bases and J by 2 bases, with 9 bases between. The CDR3 contains 14 residues. CDR3 protein: CASSYTADNTEAFF. CDR3 DNA sequence: TGTGCCAGCAGTTACACGGCAGATAACACTGAAGCTTTCTTT.

This clonotype was picked up a small number of times. The CDR3 spells CSAVEGSRGGELFF. CDR3 coding DNA: TGCAGTGCGGTTGAAGGGTCTCGGGGCGGGGAGCTGTTTTTT. This chain connects TRBV20-1 to TRBJ2-2; TRBD2 might be the D (5 bases). The CDR3 has 14 residues. The ends were cut back, 6 bases at V and 7 bases at J, with 18 bases in the middle. Germline V gene lookup returns CDR1 DFQATT and CDR2 SNEGSKA (reference sequence).

This clonotype was found a few times. The rearrangement links TRBV5-1 to TRBJ2-7; 9 bases are shared with TRBD2. The V gene end was trimmed by 4 bases and the J gene end by 5 bases; junction bases not matched to a gene: 10. The CDR3 runs to 15 residues. The germline V gene encodes CDR1 SGHRS and CDR2 YFSETQ. CDR3 loop: CASSPVAGAANEQYF. The CDR3 nucleotides read TGCGCCAGCAGCCCCGTAGCGGGAGCGGCAAACGAGCAGTACTTC.

This clonotype has a count of ten or more. The chain recombines TRBV12-3 or TRBV12-4 with TRBJ2-7; 8 bases agree with TRBD2. The CDR3 spans 16 residues. With 3 bases clipped from V and 3 bases from J, the junction kept 10 bases outside the gene matches. The CDR3: CASSFDLAGSFYEQYF. The DNA for the CDR3 is TGTGCCAGCAGTTTTGATCTAGCGGGTTCATTCTACGAGCAGTACTTC.

This clonotype was seen only a few times. The J gene is TRBJ2-5, the V gene TRBV7-2, with TRBD2 identical over 11 bases. The CDR3 covers 17 residues. Germline CDR1 is SGHTA and CDR2 is FQGNSA. With 4 bases clipped from V and 2 bases from J, the junction kept 9 bases outside the gene matches. CDR3 bases: TGTGCCAGCAGCTCAATGGGAACTAGCGGGGGACAAGAGACCCAGTACTTC. Amino acids: CASSSMGTSGGQETQYF.

This chain connects TRBV4-3 to TRBJ2-5, with 13 nucleotides matching TRBD2. Germline CDR1 reads LGHNA; CDR2 reads YSLEER. V gave up 2 bases and J gave up 5 bases; unmatched junction bases: 5. The CDR3 loop spans 16 amino acids. CDR3 in amino acids: CASSQYGTSGMETQYF. For the CDR3, the DNA is TGCGCCAGCAGCCAATATGGGACTAGCGGGATGGAGACCCAGTACTTC.

This clonotype has a count of ten or more. The chain has TRBV5-1 and TRBJ1-1; 8 bases align to TRBD1. With V trimmed by 0 bases and J by 8 bases, 6 bases remained unmatched. The CDR3 length is 14 residues. CDR1 is SGHRS, CDR2 YFSETQ, per germline. The CDR3 here is CASSLEYRGGEAFF. CDR3 bases: TGCGCCAGCAGCTTGGAGTACAGGGGGGGAGAAGCTTTCTTT.

In its sample, this clonotype was seen many times. This chain uses TRBV7-2 with TRBJ2-5; D gene uncertain. CDR3 size: 14 residues. Germline CDR1 and CDR2: SGHTA and FQGNSA. V lost 5 bases to trimming and J lost 6 bases, with 16 bases between them. CDR3 sequence reads: CASSPGYGVQTQYF. CDR3 coding DNA: TGTGCCAGCAGCCCGGGTTATGGGGTGCAGACCCAGTACTTC.

This clonotype was seen more than once but under ten times. The chain recombines TRBV20-1 with TRBJ2-1, with 13 bases fitting TRBD2. The CDR3 totals 17 residues. The germline V gene encodes CDR1 DFQATT and CDR2 SNEGSKA (reference sequence). The V and J ends lost 5 bases and 0 bases, in that order; junction bases with no gene match: 7. CDR3 DNA: TGCAGTGCTCCGGGACTAGCGGGATCGAGCTCCTACAATGAGCAGTTCTTC. As protein: CSAPGLAGSSSYNEQFF.

This chain connects TRBV9 to TRBJ2-7, with 11 bases fitting TRBD1. Germline loops: CDR1 SGDLS, CDR2 YYNGEE. The CDR3 covers 14 residues. The junction had 3 bases not matched to a gene; V was cut back by 0 bases and J by 7 bases. The CDR3 loop reads CASSVDGTGGEQYF. The CDR3 DNA reads as TGTGCCAGCAGCGTAGATGGGACAGGGGGTGAGCAGTACTTC. Using reference TRBV9 and TRBJ2-7 for the parts outside the CDR3, the full variable domain is DSGVTQTPKHLITATGQRVTLRCSPRSGDLSVYWYQQSLDQGLQFLIQYYNGEERAKGNILERFSAQQFPDLHSELNLSSLELGDSALYFCASSVDGTGGEQYFGPGTRLTVT.

This clonotype was seen more than once but under ten times. CDR3 nucleotides: TGTGCCAGCAGCGCACAGGGGGGGGACGGGGAGCTGTTTTTT. Protein sequence: CASSAQGGDGELFF. This sequence joins TRBV7-2 and TRBJ2-2; tentative D call: TRBD1 (8 bases). CDR3 length equals 14 residues. V lost 5 bases and J lost 7, with 14 bases in between. The germline CDR1 and CDR2 sequences are SGHTA and FQGNSA. The entire variable domain, with the rest obtained from reference TRBV7-2 and TRBJ2-2, is as follows: GAGVSQSPSNKVTEKGKDVELRCDPISGHTALYWYRQSLGQGLEFLIYFQGNSAPDKSGLPSDRFSAERTGGSVSTLTIQRTQQEDSAVYLCASSAQGGDGELFFGEGSRLTVL.